This paragraph covers one T cell receptor beta chain sequence. Its antigen is currently unknown. The record originates from a study of identifying expanded T cells in peripheral blood. General study results and limits: Approximately 2-week clone count variance significantly increased as total template count grew.

Collection occurred without any documented infections or immune events in donors. Clones were sequenced by immunoSEQ multiplex PCR, and TCRdb holds only the in-frame ones, with some missing. In the table there are 75,000 to 90,000 clones, 70% to 90% of which are singletons. Germline CDR1 is SGHTA and CDR2 is FQGNSA. The V end lost 6 bases, the J end lost 5 bases, and 19 bases lay between the germline ends. The CDR3 spans 16 residues. The TCR sequence derives from a person aged 18 to 75 in good health. The chain links TRBV7-2 to TRBJ1-4; D not certain. The sequenced sample was blood. The CDR3: CASSLPVSLGNEKLFF. In DNA, the CDR3 is TGTGCCAGCAGTCTCCCAGTGAGCCTGGGGAATGAAAAACTGTTTTTT.